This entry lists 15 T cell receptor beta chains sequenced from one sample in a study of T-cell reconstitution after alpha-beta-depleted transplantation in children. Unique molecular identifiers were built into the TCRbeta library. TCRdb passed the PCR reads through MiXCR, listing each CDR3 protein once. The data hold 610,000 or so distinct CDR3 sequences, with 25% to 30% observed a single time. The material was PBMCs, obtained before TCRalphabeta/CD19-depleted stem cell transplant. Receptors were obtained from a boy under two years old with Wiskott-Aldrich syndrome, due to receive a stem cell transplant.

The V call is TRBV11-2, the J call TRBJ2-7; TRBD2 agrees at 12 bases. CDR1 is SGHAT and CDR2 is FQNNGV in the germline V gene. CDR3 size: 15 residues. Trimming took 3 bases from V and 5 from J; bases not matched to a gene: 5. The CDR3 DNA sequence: TGTGCCAGCAGCTTCCGGACTAGCGGGATAAACGAGCAGTACTTC. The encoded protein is CASSFRTSGINEQYF.

The chain's CDR3 is CSVEGLAGSTDTQYF. Here the CDR3 DNA reads TGCAGCGTTGAGGGACTAGCGGGTAGCACAGATACGCAGTATTTT. V and J are TRBV29-1 and TRBJ2-3; 12 bases map to TRBD2. V trimming: 3 bases; J trimming: 0 bases; junction bases outside the gene matches: 1. This CDR3 comprises 15 residues. CDR1 SQVTM and CDR2 ANQGSEA come from the germline V gene.

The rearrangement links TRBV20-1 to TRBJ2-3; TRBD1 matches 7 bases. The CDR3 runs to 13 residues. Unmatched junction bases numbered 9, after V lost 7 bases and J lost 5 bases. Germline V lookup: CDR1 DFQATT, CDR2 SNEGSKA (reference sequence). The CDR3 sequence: CSGKSRGKDTQYF. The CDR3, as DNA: TGCAGTGGCAAGTCCAGGGGGAAAGATACGCAGTATTTT.

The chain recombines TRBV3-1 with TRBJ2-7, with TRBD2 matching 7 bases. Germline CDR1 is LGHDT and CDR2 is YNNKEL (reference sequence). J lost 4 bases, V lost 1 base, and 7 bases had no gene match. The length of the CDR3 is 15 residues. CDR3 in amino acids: CASSQVEGGRYEQYF. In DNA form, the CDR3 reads TGTGCCAGCAGCCAAGTGGAGGGAGGGCGTTACGAGCAGTACTTC.

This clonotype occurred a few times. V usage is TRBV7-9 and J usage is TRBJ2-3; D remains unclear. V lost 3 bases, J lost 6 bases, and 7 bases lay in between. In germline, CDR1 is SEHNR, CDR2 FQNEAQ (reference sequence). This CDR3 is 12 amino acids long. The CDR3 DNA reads TGTGCCAGCAGCTTCTCAAGGGATACGCAGTATTTT. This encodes CASSFSRDTQYF.

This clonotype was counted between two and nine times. The CDR3 is CSVAKGTTTWNYGYTF. For the CDR3, the DNA is TGCAGCGTTGCCAAGGGAACGACAACTTGGAACTATGGCTACACCTTC. This rearrangement joins TRBV29-1 to TRBJ1-2; D is unclear. The CDR3 sequence is 16 residues long. The V and J ends lost 4 bases and 2 bases respectively, with 20 bases between them. Germline-derived CDR1 and CDR2 are SQVTM and ANQGSEA.

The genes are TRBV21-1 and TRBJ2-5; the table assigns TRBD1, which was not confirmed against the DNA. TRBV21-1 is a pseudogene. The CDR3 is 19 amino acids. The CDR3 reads CASKVHRTGAPLGQETQYF. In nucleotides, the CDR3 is TGTGCCAGCAAGGTCCATAGGACAGGGGCTCCACTAGGCCAAGAGACCCAGTACTTC.

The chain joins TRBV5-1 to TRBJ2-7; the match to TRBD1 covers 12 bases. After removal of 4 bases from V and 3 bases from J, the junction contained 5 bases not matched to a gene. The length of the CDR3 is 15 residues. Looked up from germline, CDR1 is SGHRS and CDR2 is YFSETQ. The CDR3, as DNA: TGCGCCAGCAGCGGGGGACAGGGGGCCTTCTACGAGCAGTACTTC. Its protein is CASSGGQGAFYEQYF.

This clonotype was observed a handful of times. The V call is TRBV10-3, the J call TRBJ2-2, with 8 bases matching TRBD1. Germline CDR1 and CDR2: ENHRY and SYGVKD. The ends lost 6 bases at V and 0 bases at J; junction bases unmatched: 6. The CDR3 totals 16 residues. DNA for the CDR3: TGTGCCATCAGCAACAGACAGGGGACGAACACCGGGGAGCTGTTTTTT. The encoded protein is CAISNRQGTNTGELFF.

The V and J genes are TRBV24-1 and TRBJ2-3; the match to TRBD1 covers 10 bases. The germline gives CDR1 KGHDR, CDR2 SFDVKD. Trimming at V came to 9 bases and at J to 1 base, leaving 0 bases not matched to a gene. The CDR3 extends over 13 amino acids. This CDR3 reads CATGTGGTDTQYF. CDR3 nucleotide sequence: TGTGCCACCGGGACAGGGGGCACAGATACGCAGTATTTT.

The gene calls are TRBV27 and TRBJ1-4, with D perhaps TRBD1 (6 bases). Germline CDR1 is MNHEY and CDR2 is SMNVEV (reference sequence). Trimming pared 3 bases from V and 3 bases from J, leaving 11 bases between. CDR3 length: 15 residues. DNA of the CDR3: TGTGCCAGCAGTTTGGCAGGGGTTTCTAATGAAAAACTGTTTTTT. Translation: CASSLAGVSNEKLFF.

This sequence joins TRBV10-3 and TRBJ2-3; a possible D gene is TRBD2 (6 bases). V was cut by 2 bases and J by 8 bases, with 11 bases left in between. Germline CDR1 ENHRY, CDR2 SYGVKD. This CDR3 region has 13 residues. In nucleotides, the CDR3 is TGTGCCATCAGTGAGCCGGGGGTCAGTACGCAGTATTTT. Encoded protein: CAISEPGVSTQYF.

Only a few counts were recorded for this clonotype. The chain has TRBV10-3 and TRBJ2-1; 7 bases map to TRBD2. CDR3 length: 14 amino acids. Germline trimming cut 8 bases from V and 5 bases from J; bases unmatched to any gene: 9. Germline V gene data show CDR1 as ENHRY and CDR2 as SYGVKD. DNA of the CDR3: TGTGCCATCGGGGGGGTGGCAGCCAACAATGAGCAGTTCTTC. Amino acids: CAIGGVAANNEQFF.

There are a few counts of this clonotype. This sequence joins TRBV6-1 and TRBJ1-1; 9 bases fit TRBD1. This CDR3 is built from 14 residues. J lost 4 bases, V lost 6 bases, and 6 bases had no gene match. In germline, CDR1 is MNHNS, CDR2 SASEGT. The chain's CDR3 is CASRSGQGVTEAFF. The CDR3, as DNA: TGTGCCAGCAGATCGGGACAGGGCGTCACTGAAGCTTTCTTT.

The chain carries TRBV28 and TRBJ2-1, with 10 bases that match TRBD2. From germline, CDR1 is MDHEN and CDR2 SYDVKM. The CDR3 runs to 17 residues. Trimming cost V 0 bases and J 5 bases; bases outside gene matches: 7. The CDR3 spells CASSLWLTSGKNNEQFF. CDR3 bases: TGTGCCAGCAGTTTATGGCTCACTAGCGGGAAAAACAATGAGCAGTTCTTC.